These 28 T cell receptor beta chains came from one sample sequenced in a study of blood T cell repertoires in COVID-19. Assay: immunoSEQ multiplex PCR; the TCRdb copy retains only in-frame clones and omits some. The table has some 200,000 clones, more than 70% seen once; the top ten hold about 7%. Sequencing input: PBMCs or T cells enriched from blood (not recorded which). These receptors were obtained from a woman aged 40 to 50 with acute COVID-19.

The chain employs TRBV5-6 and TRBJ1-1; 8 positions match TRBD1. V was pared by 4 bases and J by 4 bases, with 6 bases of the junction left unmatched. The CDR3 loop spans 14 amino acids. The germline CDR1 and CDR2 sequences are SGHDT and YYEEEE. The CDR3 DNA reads TGTGCCAGCAGCAAGGACAGGGCAGGCACTGAAGCTTTCTTT. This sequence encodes CASSKDRAGTEAFF.

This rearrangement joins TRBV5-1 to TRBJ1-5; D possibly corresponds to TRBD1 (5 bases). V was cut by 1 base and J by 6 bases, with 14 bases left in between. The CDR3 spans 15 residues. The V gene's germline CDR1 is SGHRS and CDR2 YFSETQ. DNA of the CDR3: TGCGCCAGCAGCTTGTCCGGGGGTATGATTCAGCCCCAGCATTTT. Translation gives CASSLSGGMIQPQHF.

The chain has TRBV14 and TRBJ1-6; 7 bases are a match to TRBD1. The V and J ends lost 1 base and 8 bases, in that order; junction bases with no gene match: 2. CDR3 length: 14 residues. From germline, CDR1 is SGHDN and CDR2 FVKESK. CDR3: CASSQGQGHSPLHF. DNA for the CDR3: TGTGCCAGCAGCCAAGGACAGGGCCATTCACCCCTCCACTTT.

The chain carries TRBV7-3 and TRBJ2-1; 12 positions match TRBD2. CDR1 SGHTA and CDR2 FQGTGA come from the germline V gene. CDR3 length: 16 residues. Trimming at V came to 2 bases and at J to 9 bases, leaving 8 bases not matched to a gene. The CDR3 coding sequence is TGTGCCAGCAGCTTACCAGGGACTAGCGGGCGCGGTGAGCAGTTCTTC. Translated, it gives CASSLPGTSGRGEQFF. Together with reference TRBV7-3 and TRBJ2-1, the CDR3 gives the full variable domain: GAGVSQTPSNKVTEKGKYVELRCDPISGHTALYWYRQSLGQGPEFLIYFQGTGAADDSGLPNDRFFAVRPEGSVSTLKIQRTERGDSAVYLCASSLPGTSGRGEQFFGPGTRLTVL.

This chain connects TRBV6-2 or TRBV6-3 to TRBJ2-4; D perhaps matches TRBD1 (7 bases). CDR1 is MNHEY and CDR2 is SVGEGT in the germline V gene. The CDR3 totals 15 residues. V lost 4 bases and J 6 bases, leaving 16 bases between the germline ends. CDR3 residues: CASSLPQGGSNIQYF. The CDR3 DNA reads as TGTGCCAGCAGTTTGCCCCAGGGGGGCTCAAACATTCAGTACTTC.

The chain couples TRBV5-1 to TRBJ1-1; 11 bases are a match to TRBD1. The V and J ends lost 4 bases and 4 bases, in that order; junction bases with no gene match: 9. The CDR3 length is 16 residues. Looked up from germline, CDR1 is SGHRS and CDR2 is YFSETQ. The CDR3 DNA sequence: TGCGCCAGCAGCACTAAGGACAGGGGGCCGCGCACTGAAGCTTTCTTT. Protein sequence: CASSTKDRGPRTEAFF.

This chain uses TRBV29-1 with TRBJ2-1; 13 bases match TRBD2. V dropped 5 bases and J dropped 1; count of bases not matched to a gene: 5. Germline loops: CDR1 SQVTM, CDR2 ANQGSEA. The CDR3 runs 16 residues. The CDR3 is CSVTGLAGASYNEQFF. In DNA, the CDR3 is TGCAGCGTTACCGGACTAGCGGGGGCTTCCTACAATGAGCAGTTCTTC.

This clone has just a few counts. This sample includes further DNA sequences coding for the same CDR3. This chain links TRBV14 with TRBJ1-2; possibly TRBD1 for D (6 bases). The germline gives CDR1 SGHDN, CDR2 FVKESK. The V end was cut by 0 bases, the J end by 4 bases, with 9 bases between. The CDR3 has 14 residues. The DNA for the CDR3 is TGTGCCAGCAGCCAAGACGGCAGGGGCTATGGCTACACCTTC. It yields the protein CASSQDGRGYGYTF.

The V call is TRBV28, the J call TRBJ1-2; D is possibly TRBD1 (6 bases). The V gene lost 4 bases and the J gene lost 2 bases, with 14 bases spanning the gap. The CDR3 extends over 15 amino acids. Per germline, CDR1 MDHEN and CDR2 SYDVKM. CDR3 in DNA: TGTGCCAGCAGTTCAAACAGGGCCCGAAACTATGGCTACACCTTC. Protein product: CASSSNRARNYGYTF.

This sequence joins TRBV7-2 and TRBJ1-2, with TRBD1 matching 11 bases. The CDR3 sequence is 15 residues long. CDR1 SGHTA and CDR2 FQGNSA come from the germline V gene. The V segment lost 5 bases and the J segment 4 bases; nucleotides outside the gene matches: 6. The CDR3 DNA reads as TGTGCCAGCAGCCCCCGGACAGGGGGCAGCTATGGCTACACCTTC. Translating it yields CASSPRTGGSYGYTF.

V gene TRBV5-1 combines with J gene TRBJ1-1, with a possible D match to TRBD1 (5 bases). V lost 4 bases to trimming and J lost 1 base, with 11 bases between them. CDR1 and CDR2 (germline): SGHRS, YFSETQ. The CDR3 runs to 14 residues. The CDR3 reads CASSPQVANTEAFF. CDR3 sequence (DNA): TGCGCCAGCAGCCCACAGGTTGCGAACACTGAAGCTTTCTTT.

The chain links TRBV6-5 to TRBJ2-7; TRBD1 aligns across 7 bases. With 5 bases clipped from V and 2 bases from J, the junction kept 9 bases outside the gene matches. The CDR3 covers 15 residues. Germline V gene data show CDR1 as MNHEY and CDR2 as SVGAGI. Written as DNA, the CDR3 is TGTGCCAGCAGTATCGACAGGGAACCAACCTACGAGCAGTACTTC. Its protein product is CASSIDREPTYEQYF.

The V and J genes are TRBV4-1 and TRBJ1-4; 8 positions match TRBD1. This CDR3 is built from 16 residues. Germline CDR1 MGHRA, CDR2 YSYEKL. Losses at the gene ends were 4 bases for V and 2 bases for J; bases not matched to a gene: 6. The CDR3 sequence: CASSRVQGATNEKLFF. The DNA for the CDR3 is TGCGCCAGCAGCCGTGTGCAGGGGGCGACTAATGAAAAACTGTTTTTT.

The CDR3: CAIRQRYNEQFF. CDR3 sequence (DNA): TGTGCCATCAGACAAAGATACAATGAGCAGTTCTTC. The V call is TRBV10-3, the J call TRBJ2-1; D not certain. The CDR3 spans 12 residues. From germline, CDR1 is ENHRY and CDR2 SYGVKD. V gave up 6 bases and J gave up 4 bases, with 7 bases separating them.

In DNA, the CDR3 is TGTGCCAGCAGTTACCCTAGCGGGAGGGGGGAGCTGTTTTTT. Residues: CASSYPSGRGELFF. V and J are TRBV6-2 or TRBV6-3 and TRBJ2-2; 11 bases map to TRBD2. CDR3 length: 14 amino acids. J gave up 8 bases and V 2 bases, and 1 base lay outside the gene matches. Germline V CDR1 and CDR2: MNHEY, SVGEGT.

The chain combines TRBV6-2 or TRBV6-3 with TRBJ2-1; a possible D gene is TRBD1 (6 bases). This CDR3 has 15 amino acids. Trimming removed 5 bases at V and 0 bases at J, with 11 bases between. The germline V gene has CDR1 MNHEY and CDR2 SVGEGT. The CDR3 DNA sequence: TGTGCCAGCAGTACGACAGGTCACTCCTACAATGAGCAGTTCTTC. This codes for CASSTTGHSYNEQFF.

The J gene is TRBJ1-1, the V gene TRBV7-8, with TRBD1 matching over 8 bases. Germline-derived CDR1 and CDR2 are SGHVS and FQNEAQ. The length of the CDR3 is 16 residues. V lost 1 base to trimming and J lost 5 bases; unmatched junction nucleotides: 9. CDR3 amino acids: CASSLGPQQGGTEAFF. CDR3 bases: TGTGCCAGCAGCTTAGGCCCGCAACAGGGGGGAACTGAAGCTTTCTTT.

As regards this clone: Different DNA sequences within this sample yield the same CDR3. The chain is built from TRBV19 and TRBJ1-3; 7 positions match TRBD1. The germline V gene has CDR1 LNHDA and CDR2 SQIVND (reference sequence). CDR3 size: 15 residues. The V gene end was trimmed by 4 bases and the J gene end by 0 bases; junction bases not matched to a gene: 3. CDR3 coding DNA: TGTGCCAGTAGTACGACAGGGTCCTCTGGAAACACCATATATTTT. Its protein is CASSTTGSSGNTIYF.

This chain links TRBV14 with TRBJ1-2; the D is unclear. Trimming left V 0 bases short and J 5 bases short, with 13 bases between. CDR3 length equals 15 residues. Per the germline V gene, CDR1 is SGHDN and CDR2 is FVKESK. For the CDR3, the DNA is TGTGCCAGCAGCCAAGATCGGTTGAGTGTTTATGGCTACACCTTC. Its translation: CASSQDRLSVYGYTF.

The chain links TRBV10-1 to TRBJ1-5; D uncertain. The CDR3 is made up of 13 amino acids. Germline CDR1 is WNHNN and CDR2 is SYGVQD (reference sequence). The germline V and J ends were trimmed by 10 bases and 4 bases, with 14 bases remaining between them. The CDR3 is CATAAGGNQPQHF. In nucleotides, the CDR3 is TGCGCCACCGCGGCGGGTGGAAATCAGCCCCAGCATTTT.

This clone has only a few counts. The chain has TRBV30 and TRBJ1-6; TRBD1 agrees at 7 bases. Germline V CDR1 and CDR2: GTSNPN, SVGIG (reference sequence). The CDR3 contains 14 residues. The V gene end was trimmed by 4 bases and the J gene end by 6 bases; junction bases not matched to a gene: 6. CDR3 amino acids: CAWTLTGSNSPLHF. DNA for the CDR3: TGTGCCTGGACCTTGACAGGGTCTAATTCACCCCTCCACTTT.

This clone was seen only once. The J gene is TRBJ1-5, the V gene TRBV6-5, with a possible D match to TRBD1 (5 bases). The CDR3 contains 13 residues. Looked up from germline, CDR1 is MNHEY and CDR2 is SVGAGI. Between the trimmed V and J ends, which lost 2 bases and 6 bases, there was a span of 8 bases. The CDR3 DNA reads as TGTGCCAGCAGTTACGGAAGGGGTCAGCCCCAGCATTTT. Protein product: CASSYGRGQPQHF.

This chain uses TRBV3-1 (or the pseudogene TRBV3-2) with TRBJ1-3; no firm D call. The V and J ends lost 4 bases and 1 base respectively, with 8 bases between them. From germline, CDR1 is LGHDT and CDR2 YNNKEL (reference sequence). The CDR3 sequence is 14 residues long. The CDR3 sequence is CASSRAGSGNTIYF. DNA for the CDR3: TGTGCCAGCAGCCGAGCAGGATCTGGAAACACCATATATTTT.

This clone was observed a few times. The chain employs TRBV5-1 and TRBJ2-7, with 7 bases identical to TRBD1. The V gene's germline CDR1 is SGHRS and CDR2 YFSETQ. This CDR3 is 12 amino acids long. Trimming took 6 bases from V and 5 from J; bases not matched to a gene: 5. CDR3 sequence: CASNRDRDEQYF. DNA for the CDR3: TGCGCCAGCAACCGCGACAGGGACGAGCAGTACTTC.

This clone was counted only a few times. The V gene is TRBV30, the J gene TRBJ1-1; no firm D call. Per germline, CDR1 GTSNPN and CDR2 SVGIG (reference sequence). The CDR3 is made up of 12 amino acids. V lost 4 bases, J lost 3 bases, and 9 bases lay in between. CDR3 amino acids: CAWIQQHTEAFF. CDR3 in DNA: TGTGCCTGGATTCAACAGCACACTGAAGCTTTCTTT.

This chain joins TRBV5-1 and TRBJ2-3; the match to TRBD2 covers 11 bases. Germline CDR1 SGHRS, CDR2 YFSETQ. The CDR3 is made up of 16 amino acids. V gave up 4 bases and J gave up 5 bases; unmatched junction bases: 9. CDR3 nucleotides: TGCGCCAGCAGCGGGAATAGCGGGGGGGCAGGAGATACGCAGTATTTT. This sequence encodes CASSGNSGGAGDTQYF. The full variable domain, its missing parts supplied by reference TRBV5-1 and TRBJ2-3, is KAGVTQTPRYLIKTRGQQVTLSCSPISGHRSVSWYQQTPGQGLQFLFEYFSETQRNKGNFPGRFSGRQFSNSRSEMNVSTLELGDSALYLCASSGNSGGAGDTQYFGPGTRLTVL.

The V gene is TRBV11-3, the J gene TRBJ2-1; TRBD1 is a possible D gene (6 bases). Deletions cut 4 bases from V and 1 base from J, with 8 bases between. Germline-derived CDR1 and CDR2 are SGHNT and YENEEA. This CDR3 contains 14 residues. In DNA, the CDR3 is TGTGCCAGCAGCTCGGGACATTCCTACAATGAGCAGTTCTTC. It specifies CASSSGHSYNEQFF.

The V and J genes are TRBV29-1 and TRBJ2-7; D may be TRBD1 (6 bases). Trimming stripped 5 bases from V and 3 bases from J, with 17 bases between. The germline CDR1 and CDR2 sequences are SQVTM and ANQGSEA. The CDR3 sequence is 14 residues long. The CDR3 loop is CSVSNRATNYEQYF. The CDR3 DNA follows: TGCAGCGTTAGCAACAGGGCGACTAACTACGAGCAGTACTTC.